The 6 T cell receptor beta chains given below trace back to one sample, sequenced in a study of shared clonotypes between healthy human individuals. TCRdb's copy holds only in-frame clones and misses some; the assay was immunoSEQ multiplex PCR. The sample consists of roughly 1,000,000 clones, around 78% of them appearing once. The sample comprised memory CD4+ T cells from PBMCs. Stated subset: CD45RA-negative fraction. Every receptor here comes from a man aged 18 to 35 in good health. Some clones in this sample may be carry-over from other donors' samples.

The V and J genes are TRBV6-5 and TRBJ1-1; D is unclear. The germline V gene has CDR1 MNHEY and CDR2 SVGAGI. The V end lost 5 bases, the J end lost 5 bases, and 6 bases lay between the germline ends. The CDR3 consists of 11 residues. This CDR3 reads CASSRGTEAFF. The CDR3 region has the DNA TGTGCCAGCAGTCGAGGGACTGAAGCTTTCTTT.

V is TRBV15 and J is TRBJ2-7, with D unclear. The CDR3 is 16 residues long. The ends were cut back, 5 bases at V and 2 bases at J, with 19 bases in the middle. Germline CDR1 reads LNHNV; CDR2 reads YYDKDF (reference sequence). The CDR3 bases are TGTGCCACCAGCCTACCACGCGGATCGGGCCCCTACGAGCAGTACTTC. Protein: CATSLPRGSGPYEQYF.

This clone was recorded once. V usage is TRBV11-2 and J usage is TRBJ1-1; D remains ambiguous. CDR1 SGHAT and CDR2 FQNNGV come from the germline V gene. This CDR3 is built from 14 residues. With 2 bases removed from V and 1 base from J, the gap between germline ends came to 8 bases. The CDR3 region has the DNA TGTGCCAGCAGCTTAAGGCAGCCGAACACTGAAGCTTTCTTT. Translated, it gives CASSLRQPNTEAFF. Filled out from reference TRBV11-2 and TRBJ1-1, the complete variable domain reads EAGVAQSPRYKIIEKRQSVAFWCNPISGHATLYWYQQILGQGPKLLIQFQNNGVVDDSQLPKDRFSAERLKGVDSTLKIQPAKLEDSAVYLCASSLRQPNTEAFFGQGTRLTVV.

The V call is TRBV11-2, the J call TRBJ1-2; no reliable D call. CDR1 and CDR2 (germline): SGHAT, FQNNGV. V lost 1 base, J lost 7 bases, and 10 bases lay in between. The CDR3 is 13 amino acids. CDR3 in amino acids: CASSLGFGFGYTF. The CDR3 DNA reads TGTGCCAGCAGCTTAGGGTTCGGTTTTGGCTACACCTTC.

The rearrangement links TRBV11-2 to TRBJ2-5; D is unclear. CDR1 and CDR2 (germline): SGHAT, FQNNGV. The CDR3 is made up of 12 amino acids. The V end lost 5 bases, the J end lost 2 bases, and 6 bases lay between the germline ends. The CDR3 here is CASSQNQETQYF. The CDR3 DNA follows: TGTGCCAGCAGCCAAAATCAAGAGACCCAGTACTTC.

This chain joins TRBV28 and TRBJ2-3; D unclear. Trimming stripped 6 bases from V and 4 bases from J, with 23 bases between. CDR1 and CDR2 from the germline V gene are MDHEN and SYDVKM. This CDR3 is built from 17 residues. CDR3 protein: CASSFLKSHKISDTQYF. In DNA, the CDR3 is TGTGCCAGCAGCTTTTTAAAGAGTCATAAGATTTCAGATACGCAGTATTTT.